One TCR beta chain is described in this entry. This record belongs to a study of T cells after yellow fever vaccination. MiXCR, applied by TCRdb to the 5' RACE reads, yields one record per CDR3 protein. This sample has about 630,000 distinct CDR3 sequences, with approximately 13% found just once. In germline, CDR1 is SGHRS, CDR2 YFSETQ. This CDR3 has 14 residues. The ends were cut back, 4 bases at V and 7 bases at J, with 15 bases in the middle. This chain joins TRBV5-1 and TRBJ2-1; possibly TRBD1 for D (6 bases). The sequence was collected from a man aged 30-40 years who received the YFV17D yellow fever vaccine. Source: PBMCs, taken on the day of the yellow fever booster vaccination. This CDR3 reads CASSPGTPRNEQFF. The CDR3 DNA reads TGCGCCAGCAGCCCCGGGACACCAAGGAATGAGCAGTTCTTC.